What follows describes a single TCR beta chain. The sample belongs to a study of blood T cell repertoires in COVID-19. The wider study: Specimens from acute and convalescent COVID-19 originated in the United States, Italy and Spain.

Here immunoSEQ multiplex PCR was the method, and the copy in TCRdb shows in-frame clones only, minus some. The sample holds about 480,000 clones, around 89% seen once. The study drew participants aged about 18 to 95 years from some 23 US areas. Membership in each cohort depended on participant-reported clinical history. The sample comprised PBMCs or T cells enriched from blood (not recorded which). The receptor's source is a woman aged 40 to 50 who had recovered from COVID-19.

The CDR3 region is CASSSSGGIYEQYF. CDR3 coding DNA: TGTGCCAGCAGCTCATCCGGGGGGATTTACGAGCAGTACTTC. This chain joins TRBV5-4 and TRBJ2-7; 7 bases are shared with TRBD2. Trimming took 3 bases from V and 4 from J; bases not matched to a gene: 7. The CDR3 runs to 14 residues. CDR1 is SGHNT, CDR2 YYREEE, per germline (reference sequence).